The sequence of this TCR beta chain was determined in a study of response to subunit inactivated influenza vaccine. Findings of the study overall: Each seasonal flu vaccination may recruit only limited new T cells, authors suggested.

The length of the CDR3 is 12 residues. CDR1 LNHNV and CDR2 YYDKDF come from the germline V gene (reference sequence). V shed 3 bases and J shed 9 bases, with 8 bases lying between them. This clonotype was detected a few times. Antigen: not known. Using its own MiXCR run on the RT-PCR reads, TCRdb lists one record per CDR3 protein. This sample yields 550,000 to 800,000 distinct CDR3 sequences, of which more than 11% are seen a single time; 6% to 7% belongs to the top ten. The rearrangement joins TRBV15 to TRBJ2-2; a possible D gene is TRBD2 (5 bases). This clonotype was obtained from a man in his fifties who received an inactivated influenza vaccine. Material: PBMCs from blood, obtained approximately 15 days before vaccination. The CDR3 reads CATSREVRELFF. In DNA form, the CDR3 reads TGTGCCACCAGCAGGGAGGTTAGGGAGCTGTTTTTT.